The next 2 T cell receptor beta chains were all read from a single sample in a study of human thymus T cells. The repertoire was sequenced with immunoSEQ multiplex PCR; TCRdb's copy has only in-frame clones and lacks some. The profile shows tens of thousands of clones, 94% of them singletons. The sequencing input was blood. These receptors came from a boy under three years old with a congenital heart defect but otherwise immunologically healthy.

The rearrangement uses TRBV6-6 and TRBJ2-2; D not resolved. This CDR3 has 12 amino acids. From germline, CDR1 is MNHNY and CDR2 SVGAGI (reference sequence). The V gene lost 1 base and the J gene lost 7 bases, with 4 bases spanning the gap. The CDR3 sequence is CASSYWGGELFF. The CDR3 DNA is TGTGCCAGCAGTTACTGGGGCGGGGAGCTGTTTTTT.

A single count supports this clone. This chain connects TRBV5-4 to TRBJ2-3; the D gene could be TRBD1 or TRBD2 (5 bases each). This CDR3 is 13 amino acids long. Germline-derived CDR1 and CDR2 are SGHNT and YYREEE (reference sequence). Trimming cost V 0 bases and J 4 bases, with 6 bases left between them. The CDR3: CASSLGGPDTQYF. CDR3 coding DNA: TGTGCCAGCAGCTTGGGGGGACCAGATACGCAGTATTTT. The full variable domain, rest sourced from reference TRBV5-4 and TRBJ2-3, is ETGVTQSPTHLIKTRGQQVTLRCSSQSGHNTVSWYQQALGQGPQFIFQYYREEENGRGNFPPRFSGLQFPNYSSELNVNALELDDSALYLCASSLGGPDTQYFGPGTRLTVL.